These 14 T cell receptor beta chains were all obtained from the same sample, sequenced in a study of OX40 agonist ivuxolimab in advanced cancers. The method was immunoSEQ multiplex PCR; TCRdb's version includes in-frame clones alone and lacks a portion of them. The table includes about 77,000 clones, around nine tenths detected once. The source was CD4+ or CD8+ T cells sorted from blood, collected in a trial of the OX40 agonist ivuxolimab. These receptors were taken from an adult with an advanced solid tumor such as melanoma, head and neck, liver or kidney cancer.

The gene calls are TRBV21-1 and TRBJ2-7. TRBV21-1 is a pseudogene. The CDR3 runs to 14 residues. CDR3 loop: CASSRRDRVYEQYF. In DNA form, the CDR3 reads TGTGCCAGCAGCAGAAGGGATAGAGTTTACGAGCAGTACTTC.

The V gene is TRBV6-5, the J gene TRBJ2-7; tentative D call: TRBD2 (5 bases). Germline values: CDR1 MNHEY, CDR2 SVGAGI. Between the trimmed V and J ends, which lost 7 bases and 8 bases, there was a span of 12 bases. This CDR3 has 11 amino acids. The CDR3: CASIAGEKQYF. As DNA, the CDR3 is TGTGCCAGCATTGCCGGGGAGAAGCAGTACTTC.

The gene calls are TRBV6-1 and TRBJ1-6, with 9 bases aligning to TRBD1. Per the germline V gene, CDR1 is MNHNS and CDR2 is SASEGT. The V and J ends lost 4 bases and 7 bases, in that order; junction bases with no gene match: 8. This CDR3 has 16 amino acids. In nucleotides, the CDR3 is TGTGCCAGCAGTGCTCTTAGACAGGGGGACAATTCACCCCTCCACTTT. Its translation: CASSALRQGDNSPLHF.

The chain combines TRBV9 with TRBJ2-2; 12 nucleotides align to TRBD2. V dropped 4 bases and J dropped 6; count of bases not matched to a gene: 7. Germline-derived CDR1 and CDR2 are SGDLS and YYNGEE. The CDR3 spans 16 residues. CDR3 residues: CASSPGLAGGAGELFF. CDR3 coding DNA: TGTGCCAGCAGCCCGGGACTAGCGGGTGGGGCCGGGGAGCTGTTTTTT.

The gene calls are TRBV6-5 and TRBJ1-5; 9 nucleotides align to TRBD1. V shed 10 bases, J shed 4 bases, and the junction held 2 bases outside the gene matches. In germline, CDR1 is MNHEY, CDR2 SVGAGI. This CDR3 has 12 amino acids. The CDR3 is CATGTGNQPQHF. The DNA for the CDR3 is TGTGCCACCGGGACAGGGAATCAGCCCCAGCATTTT.

DNA for the CDR3: TGTGCCAACATCAAGGAACACACTGAAGCTTTCTTT. Its translation is CANIKEHTEAFF. The chain combines TRBV7-9 with TRBJ1-1; D gene ambiguous. V was shortened by 10 bases and J by 3 bases, with 12 bases between the two germline ends. Germline CDR1 reads SEHNR; CDR2 reads FQNEAQ (reference sequence). There are 12 residues in the CDR3.

This clone was seen a single time. The chain couples TRBV11-3 to TRBJ2-5, with 8 bases identical to TRBD2. This CDR3 region has 15 residues. Germline loops: CDR1 SGHNT, CDR2 YENEEA. Losses at the gene ends were 3 bases for V and 2 bases for J; bases not matched to a gene: 5. CDR3 sequence reads: CASSFGGEVQETQYF. CDR3 sequence (DNA): TGTGCCAGCAGCTTCGGGGGGGAAGTTCAAGAGACCCAGTACTTC. Using reference TRBV11-3 and TRBJ2-5 for the parts outside the CDR3, the full variable domain is EAGVVQSPRYKIIEKKQPVAFWCNPISGHNTLYWYLQNLGQGPELLIRYENEEAVDDSQLPKDRFSAERLKGVDSTLKIQPAELGDSAVYLCASSFGGEVQETQYFGPGTRLLVL.

The chain joins TRBV29-1 to TRBJ1-2; D might be TRBD1 (5 bases). V shed 7 bases and J shed 6 bases, with 12 bases lying between them. This CDR3 is built from 11 residues. CDR1 and CDR2 from the germline V gene are SQVTM and ANQGSEA. The DNA of the CDR3 is TGCAGCGCCACGGGACCTAATGGCTACACCTTC. Translated: CSATGPNGYTF.

The chain carries TRBV11-2 and TRBJ2-2, with D unresolved. The CDR3 is made up of 14 amino acids. V lost 5 bases and J lost 6, with 13 bases in between. CDR1 and CDR2 (germline): SGHAT, FQNNGV. The chain's CDR3 is CASSLRRLAGELFF. As DNA, the CDR3 is TGTGCCAGCAGCCTCCGCCGGTTAGCCGGGGAGCTGTTTTTT. Filled out from reference TRBV11-2 and TRBJ2-2, the complete variable domain reads EAGVAQSPRYKIIEKRQSVAFWCNPISGHATLYWYQQILGQGPKLLIQFQNNGVVDDSQLPKDRFSAERLKGVDSTLKIQPAKLEDSAVYLCASSLRRLAGELFFGEGSRLTVL.

Only a few counts were recorded for this clone. This sequence joins TRBV9 and TRBJ1-2; D is possibly TRBD1 (5 bases). The CDR3 is 13 residues long. Trimming removed 6 bases from V and 9 bases from J, with 18 bases in between. Germline assignment: CDR1 SGDLS and CDR2 YYNGEE. The CDR3 coding sequence is TGTGCCAGCACGGACATGACCCTGGAGAGCTACACCTTC. Translated, it gives CASTDMTLESYTF.

The V call is TRBV5-4, the J call TRBJ2-5, with 10 bases lining up with TRBD1. This CDR3 spans 16 amino acids. The J segment lost 5 bases and the V segment lost 6 bases, leaving 13 bases of the junction unmatched. From germline, CDR1 is SGHNT and CDR2 YYREEE (reference sequence). The CDR3 coding sequence is TGTGCCAGCACTCCCCCGGGGGGACAGGGGAGGGAGACCCAGTACTTC. Residues: CASTPPGGQGRETQYF.

This sequence joins TRBV6-5 and TRBJ2-1, with 10 bases matching TRBD1. J lost 2 bases, V lost 4 bases, and 5 bases had no gene match. Germline assignment: CDR1 MNHEY and CDR2 SVGAGI. CDR3 size: 16 residues. The DNA for the CDR3 is TGTGCCAGCAGTTCTGCGACAGGGGGCCCCTACAATGAGCAGTTCTTC. Translating it yields CASSSATGGPYNEQFF.

J is TRBJ1-5 and V is TRBV7-2; D gene ambiguous. Germline CDR1 reads SGHTA; CDR2 reads FQGNSA. V was clipped by 4 bases and J by 9 bases, with 16 bases between them. CDR3 length equals 14 residues. The CDR3 sequence: CASSSDRALGPQHF. CDR3 in DNA: TGTGCCAGCAGCTCGGACCGCGCCTTGGGGCCCCAGCATTTT.

In nucleotides, the CDR3 is TGCGCCAGCAGCCAAGACAGGGGGGGGTATGGCTACACCTTC. This gives the protein CASSQDRGGYGYTF. The rearrangement links TRBV4-1 to TRBJ1-2, with 7 bases lining up with TRBD1. The V gene end was trimmed by 0 bases and the J gene end by 5 bases; junction bases not matched to a gene: 3. The CDR3 is 14 amino acids. Germline-derived CDR1 and CDR2 are MGHRA and YSYEKL.